The clone carrying this T cell receptor (beta chain) was observed a single time. This sample is drawn from a study of control samples from healthy donors and cancer patients. V shed 5 bases and J 6 bases; nucleotides not matched to a gene: 5. The CDR3 totals 13 residues. TCRdb keeps only in-frame clones here, not all; method: immunoSEQ multiplex PCR. Counted here are about 160,000 clones, roughly 90% occurring once; the ten biggest clones make up around 12%. The rearrangement links TRBV12-3 or TRBV12-4 to TRBJ1-2, with 8 bases fitting TRBD1. The source material was blood. The clonotype was recovered from a man younger than 40 in good health. The DNA for the CDR3 is TGTGCCAGCAGTACAAGGACAGGGCATGGCTACACCTTC. Its protein product is CASSTRTGHGYTF.